The source of this T cell receptor (beta chain) is a study of tumor-infiltrating lymphocytes in primary liver carcinoma. The wider study: Samples produced roughly 3.5 to 7.5 million productive TCRbeta reads, comparable across tissue types.

For blood RNA, unsorted whole blood served as the source, and germline DNA was extracted too. Starting from around 0.45 ug of total RNA, TCR beta cDNA was produced with a primer in the constant region. Nested multiplex PCR, run for three rounds with slightly modified ARM-PCR, yielded TCR beta libraries. Two initial PCR rounds of around 10 cycles each paired TRBV1-TRBV30 forward primers with a C-beta reverse primer. TCRdb ran MiXCR on the multiplex PCR reads and lists one entry per CDR3 protein. The sample lists 180,000 or so distinct CDR3 sequences; about 55% were seen once. Findings of the study overall: Tumor top-250-clone fractions significantly exceeded those of blood (p = 0.039).

This CDR3 comprises 16 residues. The germline V gene has CDR1 SGHAT and CDR2 FQNNGV. The V end lost 1 base, the J end lost 0 bases, and 12 bases lay between the germline ends. About this clonotype itself: Its matching antigen is unknown.

The chain is built from TRBV11-2 and TRBJ1-1; no clear D gene. The sequencing input was peripheral blood. The TCR comes from a man aged 35-49 years with primary liver carcinoma and hepatitis B virus infection. The CDR3 loop reads CASSLGCPMVNTEAFF. CDR3 sequence (DNA): TGTGCCAGCAGCTTAGGCTGTCCCATGGTGAACACTGAAGCTTTCTTT.